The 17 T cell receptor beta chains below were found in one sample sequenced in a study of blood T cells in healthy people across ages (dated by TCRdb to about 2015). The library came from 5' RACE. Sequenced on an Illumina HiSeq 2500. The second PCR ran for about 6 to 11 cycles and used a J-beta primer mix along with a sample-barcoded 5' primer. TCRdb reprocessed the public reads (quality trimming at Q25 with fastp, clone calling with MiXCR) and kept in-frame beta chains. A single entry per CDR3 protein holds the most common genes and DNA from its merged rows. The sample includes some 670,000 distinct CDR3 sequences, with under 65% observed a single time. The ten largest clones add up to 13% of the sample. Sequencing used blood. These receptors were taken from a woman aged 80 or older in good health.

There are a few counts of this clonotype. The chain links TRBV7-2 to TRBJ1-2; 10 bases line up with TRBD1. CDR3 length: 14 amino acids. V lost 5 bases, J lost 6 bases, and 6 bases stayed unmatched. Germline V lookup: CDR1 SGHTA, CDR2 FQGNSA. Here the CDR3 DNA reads TGTGCCAGCAGCCAAGGGACAGGGGCGAATGGCTACACCTTC. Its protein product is CASSQGTGANGYTF. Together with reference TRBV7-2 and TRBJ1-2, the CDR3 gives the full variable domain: GAGVSQSPSNKVTEKGKDVELRCDPISGHTALYWYRQSLGQGLEFLIYFQGNSAPDKSGLPSDRFSAERTGGSVSTLTIQRTQQEDSAVYLCASSQGTGANGYTFGSGTRLTVV.

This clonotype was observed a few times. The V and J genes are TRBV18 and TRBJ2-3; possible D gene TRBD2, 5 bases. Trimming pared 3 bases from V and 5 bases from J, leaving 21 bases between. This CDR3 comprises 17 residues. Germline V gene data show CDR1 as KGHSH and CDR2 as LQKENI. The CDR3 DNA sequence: TGTGCCAGCTCACCCCGTGGAAGCGGAGTAGTTAGAGATACGCAGTATTTT. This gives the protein CASSPRGSGVVRDTQYF.

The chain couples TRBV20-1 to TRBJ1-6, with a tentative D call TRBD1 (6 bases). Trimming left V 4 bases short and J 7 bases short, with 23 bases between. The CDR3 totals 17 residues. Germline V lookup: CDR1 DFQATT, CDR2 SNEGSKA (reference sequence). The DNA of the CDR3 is TGCAGTGCTACAAACTCCGGGACATATCCGCCCAATTCACCCCTCCACTTT. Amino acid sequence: CSATNSGTYPPNSPLHF.

CDR3 sequence reads: CASSQNSIGEKLFF. The CDR3 DNA follows: TGCGCCAGCAGCCAGAACAGTATAGGAGAAAAACTGTTTTTT. The rearrangement joins TRBV4-3 to TRBJ1-4; D remains ambiguous. The V end was cut by 3 bases, the J end by 8 bases, with 13 bases between. The CDR3 has 14 residues. CDR1 and CDR2 from the germline V gene are LGHNA and YSLEER.

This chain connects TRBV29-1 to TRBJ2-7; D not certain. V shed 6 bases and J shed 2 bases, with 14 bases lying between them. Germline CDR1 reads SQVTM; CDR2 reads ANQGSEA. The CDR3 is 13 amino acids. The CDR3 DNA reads TGCAGCGTCGGACGGCGATTGGCCTACGAGCAGTACTTC. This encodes CSVGRRLAYEQYF.

CDR3 region: CASSVSGTEYNEQFF. The CDR3 region has the DNA TGTGCCAGCAGCGTTTCCGGGACAGAATACAATGAGCAGTTCTTC. The chain couples TRBV9 to TRBJ2-1, with TRBD1 matching over 7 bases. The trim removed 2 bases at V and 4 bases at J, leaving 6 bases unmatched. The CDR3 length is 15 residues. Germline V gives CDR1 SGDLS, CDR2 YYNGEE.

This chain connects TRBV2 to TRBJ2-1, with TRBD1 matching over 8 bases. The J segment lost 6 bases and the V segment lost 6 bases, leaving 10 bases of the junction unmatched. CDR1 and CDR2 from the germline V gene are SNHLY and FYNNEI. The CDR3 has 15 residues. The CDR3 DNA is TGTGCCAGCAGGGGGACAGGAGGAGGGTCCAATGAGCAGTTCTTC. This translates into CASRGTGGGSNEQFF.

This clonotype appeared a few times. The CDR3 region is CASSRYKSEQYF. The CDR3 bases are TGTGCCAGCAGTCGGTACAAATCGGAGCAGTACTTC. The chain recombines TRBV2 with TRBJ2-7; the D is unclear. Between the trimmed V and J ends, which lost 5 bases and 7 bases, there was a span of 12 bases. Germline lookup yields CDR1 SNHLY and CDR2 FYNNEI. The CDR3 runs to 12 residues.

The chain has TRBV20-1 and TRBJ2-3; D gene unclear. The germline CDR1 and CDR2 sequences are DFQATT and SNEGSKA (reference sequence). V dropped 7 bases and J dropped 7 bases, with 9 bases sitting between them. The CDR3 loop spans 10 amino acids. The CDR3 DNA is TGCAGTGTTTTGGTCCATACGCAGTATTTT. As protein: CSVLVHTQYF.

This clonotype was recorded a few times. Here the CDR3 reads CASSTQGDGYTF. The CDR3 region has the DNA TGTGCCAGCAGTACCCAGGGAGACGGCTACACCTTC. The chain joins TRBV2 to TRBJ1-2; TRBD1 might be the D (5 bases). Trimming took off 5 bases at V and 8 bases at J, with 12 bases between the two ends. The germline gives CDR1 SNHLY, CDR2 FYNNEI. The CDR3 covers 12 residues.

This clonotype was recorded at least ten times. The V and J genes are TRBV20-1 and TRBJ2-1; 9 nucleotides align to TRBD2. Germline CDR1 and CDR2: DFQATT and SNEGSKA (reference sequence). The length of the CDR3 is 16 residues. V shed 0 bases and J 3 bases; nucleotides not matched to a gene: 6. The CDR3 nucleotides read TGCAGTGCTAGAGACCCAGTGACTAGCGGCTACAATGAGCAGTTCTTC. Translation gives CSARDPVTSGYNEQFF.

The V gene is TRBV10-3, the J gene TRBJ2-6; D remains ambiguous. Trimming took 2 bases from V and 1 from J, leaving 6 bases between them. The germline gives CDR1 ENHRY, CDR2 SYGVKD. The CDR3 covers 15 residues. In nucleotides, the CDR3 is TGTGCCATCAGTGAGACGGAGTCTGGGGCCAACGTCCTGACTTTC. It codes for CAISETESGANVLTF.

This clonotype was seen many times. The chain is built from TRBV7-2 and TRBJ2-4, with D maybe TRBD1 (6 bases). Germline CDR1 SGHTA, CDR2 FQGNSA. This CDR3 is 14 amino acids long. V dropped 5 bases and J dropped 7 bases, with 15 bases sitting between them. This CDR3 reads CASSILRGGNIQYF. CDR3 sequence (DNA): TGTGCCAGCAGCATCCTCAGGGGCGGGAACATTCAGTACTTC.

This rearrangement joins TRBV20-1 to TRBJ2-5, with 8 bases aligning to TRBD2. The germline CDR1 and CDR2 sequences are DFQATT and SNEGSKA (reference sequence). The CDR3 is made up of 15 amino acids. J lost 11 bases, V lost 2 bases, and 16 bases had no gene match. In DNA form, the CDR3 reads TGCAGTGCTAGAATAGCGGGGTTCCCCCTCATTGGGCAGTACTTC. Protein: CSARIAGFPLIGQYF.

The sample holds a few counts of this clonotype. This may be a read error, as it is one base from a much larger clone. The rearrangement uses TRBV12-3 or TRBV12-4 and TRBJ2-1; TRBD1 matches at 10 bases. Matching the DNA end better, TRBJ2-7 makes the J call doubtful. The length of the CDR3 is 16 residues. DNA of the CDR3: TGTGCCAGCAGGGGGACAGGGGCGAGCTCCTACAATGAGCAGTACTTC. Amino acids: CASRGTGASSYNEQYF.

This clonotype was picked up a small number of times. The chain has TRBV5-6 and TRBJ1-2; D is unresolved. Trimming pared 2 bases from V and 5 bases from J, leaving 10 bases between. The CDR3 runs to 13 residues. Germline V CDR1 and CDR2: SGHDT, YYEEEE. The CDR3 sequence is CASSFPDQYGYTF. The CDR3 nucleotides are TGTGCCAGCAGCTTCCCGGATCAATATGGCTACACCTTC.

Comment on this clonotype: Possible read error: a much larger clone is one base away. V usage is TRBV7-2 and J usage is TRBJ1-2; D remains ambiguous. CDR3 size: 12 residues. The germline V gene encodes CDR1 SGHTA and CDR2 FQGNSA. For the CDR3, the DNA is TGTGCCAGCATCTTAATGTTGTATGGCTACACCTTC. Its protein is CASILMLYGYTF.